The present T cell receptor beta chain was sequenced within a study of blood T cell repertoires in COVID-19. About the research overall: COVID-19 samples from acute and convalescent phases originated in the United States, Italy and Spain. The cDNA or gDNA used as material had been derived from T cells, B-cell-depleted T cells, or PBMCs.

Under the authors' procedure: Counts of nucleated cells, estimated from reference gene primer amplification, were obtained. TCRdb keeps only in-frame clones here, not all; method: immunoSEQ multiplex PCR. The D gene and trimming were derived from the DNA, and the V and J assignments and clone size from that table. Of 55,000 to 75,000 clones detected, over 75% appear once; the ten largest clones hold roughly a fifth. The specimen sequenced was peripheral blood. This sequence was found in an elderly man with active or convalescent COVID-19.

Written as DNA, the CDR3 is TGTGCCAGCAGCTTAGGCAACAGGGGAACAGATACGCAGTATTTT. Translating it yields CASSLGNRGTDTQYF. This chain connects TRBV7-9 to TRBJ2-3; 7 bases line up with TRBD1. The CDR3 extends over 15 amino acids. Trimming cost V 1 base and J 3 bases; bases outside gene matches: 4. Germline-derived CDR1 and CDR2 are SEHNR and FQNEAQ (reference sequence). The full variable domain, with the rest looked up from reference TRBV7-9 and TRBJ2-3, is DTGVSQNPRHKITKRGQNVTFRCDPISEHNRLYWYRQTLGQGPEFLTYFQNEAQLEKSRLLSDRFSAERPKGSFSTLEIQRTEQGDSAMYLCASSLGNRGTDTQYFGPGTRLTVL.